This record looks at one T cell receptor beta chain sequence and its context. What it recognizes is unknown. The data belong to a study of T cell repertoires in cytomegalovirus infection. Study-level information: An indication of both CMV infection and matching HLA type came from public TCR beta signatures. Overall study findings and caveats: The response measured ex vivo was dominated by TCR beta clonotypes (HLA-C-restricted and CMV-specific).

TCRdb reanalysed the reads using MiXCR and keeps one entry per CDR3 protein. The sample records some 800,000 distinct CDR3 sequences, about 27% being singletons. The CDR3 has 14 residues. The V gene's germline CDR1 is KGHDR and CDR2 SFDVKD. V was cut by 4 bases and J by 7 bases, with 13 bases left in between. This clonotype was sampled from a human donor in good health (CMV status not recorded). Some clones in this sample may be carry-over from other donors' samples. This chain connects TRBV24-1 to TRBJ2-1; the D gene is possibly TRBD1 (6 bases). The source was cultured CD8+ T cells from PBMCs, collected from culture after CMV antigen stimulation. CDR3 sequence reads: CATSDYGQYNEQFF. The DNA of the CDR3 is TGTGCCACCAGTGACTATGGACAGTATAATGAGCAGTTCTTC.